This paragraph covers one T cell receptor (beta chain) sequence. Antigen: not known. The CDR3 is 11 amino acids. The V gene lost 8 bases and the J gene lost 8 bases, with 7 bases spanning the gap. CDR1 is MDHEN and CDR2 is SYDVKM in the germline V gene. This sample was included in a study of T cell clones after liver transplantation. General study points: Post-transplant time points were not standardized, so conclusions are preliminary.

The method was immunoSEQ multiplex PCR; TCRdb's version includes in-frame clones alone and lacks a portion of them. The sample has over 14,000 clones, around 82% seen once. The rearrangement uses TRBV28 and TRBJ1-6; D call uncertain. The source was CD8+ T cells from blood, collected around 50 months after liver transplant. The origin of this receptor is a human patient who received a liver transplant. The graft donor may have given rise to some T cells. This CDR3 reads CASFGDSPLHF. DNA of the CDR3: TGTGCCAGCTTTGGGGATTCACCCCTCCACTTT.